These 27 T cell receptor beta chains share one sample of origin, sequenced in a study of cytomegalovirus exposure and HLA in healthy donors (dated by TCRdb to between 2016 and 2019). Library preparation was by the immunoSEQ multiplex PCR assay. For the multiplex PCR, a mixture combining 60 forward primers for TCR Vbeta segments and 13 reverse primers for TCR Jbeta segments was used. In its TCRdb copy, this immuneACCESS table keeps in-frame sequences only and misses some clones. Where compared with another copy, unresolved V genes explain less than half of these, and the others have no known cause. This sample's records show about 39,000 clones. Of the sample, around 3.2% is held by the ten largest clones. What was sequenced was PBMCs. The receptors here all came from a woman aged 25 to 39 in good health and CMV-seropositive.

The J gene is TRBJ2-7, the V gene TRBV2; weak D call: TRBD2 (5 bases). The CDR3 consists of 12 residues. V lost 8 bases, J lost 4 bases, and 12 bases lay in between. Germline V lookup: CDR1 SNHLY, CDR2 FYNNEI. Here the CDR3 DNA reads TGTGCCAGCGGGAGCGGATTTTACGAGCAGTACTTC. Protein sequence: CASGSGFYEQYF.

V is TRBV4-2 and J is TRBJ1-1; 10 bases fit TRBD1. The germline gives CDR1 LGHNA, CDR2 YNFKEQ. The CDR3 has 17 residues. Germline trimming cut 0 bases from V and 5 bases from J; bases unmatched to any gene: 9. The CDR3, as DNA: TGTGCCAGCAGCCAAGATATAATGGACAGGGGGGGTACTGAAGCTTTCTTT. Its protein product is CASSQDIMDRGGTEAFF.

The V and J genes are TRBV7-2 and TRBJ1-6; D remains unclear. Germline values: CDR1 SGHTA, CDR2 FQGNSA. V gave up 6 bases and J gave up 0 bases, with 9 bases separating them. The CDR3 runs 15 residues. The CDR3 sequence is CASRSGFSYNSPLHF. The CDR3 region has the DNA TGTGCCAGCAGATCAGGTTTCTCCTATAATTCACCCCTCCACTTT.

J is TRBJ1-1 and V is TRBV28; D uncertain. The CDR3 spans 12 residues. V lost 6 bases and J lost 4, with 9 bases in between. Germline CDR1 and CDR2: MDHEN and SYDVKM. This CDR3 reads CASSPTGTEAFF. The CDR3 coding sequence is TGTGCCAGCAGCCCCACGGGCACTGAAGCTTTCTTT.

The chain carries TRBV5-1 and TRBJ2-7, with 7 nucleotides matching TRBD1. Looked up from germline, CDR1 is SGHRS and CDR2 is YFSETQ. V gave up 0 bases and J gave up 6 bases; unmatched junction bases: 9. The CDR3 contains 15 residues. As DNA, the CDR3 is TGCGCCAGCAGCTTGGTGTGGGACAGTTCCGTCGAGCAGTACTTC. It translates to CASSLVWDSSVEQYF.

The chain is built from TRBV15 and TRBJ2-2, with D possibly being TRBD2 (6 bases). Trimming removed 7 bases at V and 4 bases at J, with 16 bases between. Germline CDR1 and CDR2: LNHNV and YYDKDF (reference sequence). CDR3 length: 15 amino acids. The CDR3 sequence is CATTGAGSVTGELFF. In nucleotides, the CDR3 is TGTGCCACCACCGGGGCGGGGTCGGTCACCGGGGAGCTGTTTTTT.

The chain links TRBV2 to TRBJ1-1, with a tentative D call TRBD1 (5 bases). Germline CDR1 and CDR2: SNHLY and FYNNEI. The V end was cut by 10 bases, the J end by 2 bases, with 14 bases between. CDR3 size: 13 residues. In nucleotides, the CDR3 is TGTGCCACCACGGACACATTAAACACTGAAGCTTTCTTT. Translated, it gives CATTDTLNTEAFF.

The gene calls are TRBV5-6 and TRBJ1-6, with D perhaps matching TRBD1 (6 bases). Trimming left V 3 bases short and J 7 bases short, with 11 bases between. This CDR3 is built from 14 residues. In germline, CDR1 is SGHDT, CDR2 YYEEEE. The CDR3 nucleotides are TGTGCCAGCAGCTCTGGCAGGGGAAATTCACCCCTCCACTTT. It translates to CASSSGRGNSPLHF.

The chain is built from TRBV6-5 and TRBJ1-2; unclear D gene. The CDR3 has 14 amino acids. Germline values: CDR1 MNHEY, CDR2 SVGAGI. V lost 4 bases to trimming and J lost 7 bases, with 16 bases between them. CDR3 protein: CASSLAGGFSGYTF. The DNA of the CDR3 is TGTGCCAGCAGTTTGGCCGGAGGTTTTAGTGGCTACACCTTC.

The V call is TRBV7-7, the J call TRBJ2-5; D possibly corresponds to TRBD2 (7 bases). The CDR3 runs to 16 residues. CDR1 is SSHAT and CDR2 is FNYEAQ in the germline V gene (reference sequence). The V end was cut by 5 bases, the J end by 9 bases, with 25 bases between. The CDR3 DNA reads TGTGCCAGCAGCCCCCGCGGGGGCGCGGGGTGGGGGCCCCAGTACTTC. Amino acids: CASSPRGGAGWGPQYF. Based on the CDR3 plus reference TRBV7-7 and TRBJ2-5, the full variable domain is GAGVSQSPRYKVTKRGQDVTLRCDPISSHATLYWYQQALGQGPEFLTYFNYEAQPDKSGLPSDRFSAERPEGSISTLTIQRTEQRDSAMYRCASSPRGGAGWGPQYFGPGTRLLVL.

The V call is TRBV18, the J call TRBJ2-6; 8 bases map to TRBD1. Germline CDR1 and CDR2: KGHSH and LQKENI. The trim removed 6 bases at V and 0 bases at J, leaving 10 bases unmatched. The CDR3 is 18 residues long. CDR3 bases: TGTGCCAGCTCGCTCCGGGACAGGTTAGACTCTGGGGCCAACGTCCTGACTTTC. This codes for CASSLRDRLDSGANVLTF.

The J gene is TRBJ1-1, the V gene TRBV10-3; possibly TRBD1 for D (6 bases). The germline gives CDR1 ENHRY, CDR2 SYGVKD. V shed 0 bases and J shed 3 bases, with 8 bases lying between them. The CDR3 runs 14 residues. The CDR3 nucleotides read TGTGCCATCAGTGAGTCCCCAGGGGACACTGAAGCTTTCTTT. Translation gives CAISESPGDTEAFF.

The V call is TRBV4-2, the J call TRBJ1-1; the D gene is possibly TRBD1 (5 bases). The CDR3 loop spans 14 amino acids. Per germline, CDR1 LGHNA and CDR2 YNFKEQ. V was pared by 5 bases and J by 4 bases, with 14 bases between. CDR3 sequence reads: CASSLTESGTEAFF. The CDR3 DNA reads TGTGCCAGCAGCTTGACAGAAAGTGGCACTGAAGCTTTCTTT.

The chain has TRBV7-9 and TRBJ2-5, with D possibly matching TRBD2 (5 bases). The CDR3 runs 13 residues. The V gene lost 0 bases and the J gene lost 5 bases, with 7 bases spanning the gap. The germline V gene encodes CDR1 SEHNR and CDR2 FQNEAQ (reference sequence). CDR3 DNA: TGTGCCAGCAGCTTAGCGGGCGGGGAGACCCAGTACTTC. Translation: CASSLAGGETQYF.

This chain uses TRBV5-1 with TRBJ2-7, with 8 bases identical to TRBD2. Germline values: CDR1 SGHRS, CDR2 YFSETQ. The CDR3 covers 16 residues. The J segment lost 0 bases and the V segment lost 4 bases, leaving 9 bases of the junction unmatched. In nucleotides, the CDR3 is TGCGCCAGCAGCCCGCGAGGGCGGGGGGTCTCCTACGAGCAGTACTTC. This codes for CASSPRGRGVSYEQYF. Based on the CDR3 plus reference TRBV5-1 and TRBJ2-7, the full variable domain is KAGVTQTPRYLIKTRGQQVTLSCSPISGHRSVSWYQQTPGQGLQFLFEYFSETQRNKGNFPGRFSGRQFSNSRSEMNVSTLELGDSALYLCASSPRGRGVSYEQYFGPGTRLTVT.

A remark on this clone: At one end, the junction sequence differs from germline, possibly due to a read error. The V and J genes are TRBV5-4 and TRBJ2-3; 7 nucleotides align to TRBD2. Germline V gene sequence: CDR1 SGHNT, CDR2 YYREEE (reference sequence). The CDR3 totals 14 residues. CDR3 amino acids: CACSFKRGLDTQYF. In nucleotides, the CDR3 is TGTGCCTGCAGCTTCAAGCGGGGTTTAGATACGCAGTATTTT.

The J gene is TRBJ1-4, the V gene TRBV28; D may be TRBD1 (6 bases). Per germline, CDR1 MDHEN and CDR2 SYDVKM. The V end lost 3 bases, the J end lost 5 bases, and 10 bases lay between the germline ends. This CDR3 spans 14 amino acids. The CDR3, as DNA: TGTGCCAGCAGTTTGCGGCAGGGGAATGAAAAACTGTTTTTT. Translation: CASSLRQGNEKLFF.

This chain joins TRBV4-1 and TRBJ2-1; 13 bases are shared with TRBD2. J lost 7 bases, V lost 2 bases, and 11 bases had no gene match. From germline, CDR1 is MGHRA and CDR2 YSYEKL. The CDR3 has 18 amino acids. The CDR3 region has the DNA TGCGCCAGCAGCCAACACCCCTCGACTAGCGGGGGGAGGAATGAGCAGTTCTTC. It specifies CASSQHPSTSGGRNEQFF.

This chain joins TRBV10-3 and TRBJ1-2; 8 nucleotides match TRBD1. Germline lookup yields CDR1 ENHRY and CDR2 SYGVKD. The junction had 4 bases not matched to a gene; V was cut back by 6 bases and J by 4 bases. CDR3 size: 13 residues. The CDR3 protein is CAIRDRVSYGYTF. The CDR3 nucleotides are TGTGCCATCAGGGACAGGGTGAGCTATGGCTACACCTTC.

This chain uses TRBV12-5 with TRBJ1-2, with a possible D match to TRBD1 (5 bases). Trimming left V 3 bases short and J 4 bases short, with 6 bases between. Per germline, CDR1 LGHNT and CDR2 FRNRAP. The CDR3 contains 12 residues. CDR3: CASGFGGYGYTF. CDR3 in DNA: TGTGCTAGTGGTTTCGGGGGCTATGGCTACACCTTC. Full variable domain (remainder filled in from reference TRBV12-5 and TRBJ1-2): DARVTQTPRHKVTEMGQEVTMRCQPILGHNTVFWYRQTMMQGLELLAYFRNRAPLDDSGMPKDRFSAEMPDATLATLKIQPSEPRDSAVYFCASGFGGYGYTFGSGTRLTVV.

The V gene is TRBV5-6, the J gene TRBJ1-2, with 8 bases aligning to TRBD1. Germline-derived CDR1 and CDR2 are SGHDT and YYEEEE. There are 17 residues in the CDR3. The junction had 16 bases not matched to a gene; V was cut back by 4 bases and J by 5 bases. The CDR3, as DNA: TGTGCCAGCAGCCCAAGGTGGACAGGGCCTCAGTTGTATGGCTACACCTTC. It specifies CASSPRWTGPQLYGYTF.

The genes are TRBV6-1 and TRBJ2-1; 11 bases are a match to TRBD2. After removal of 6 bases from V and 5 bases from J, the junction contained 6 bases not matched to a gene. Germline V gene sequence: CDR1 MNHNS, CDR2 SASEGT. CDR3 length: 15 residues. The CDR3 loop is CASSPSSGGNNEQFF. The CDR3 coding sequence is TGTGCCAGCAGCCCCTCTAGCGGGGGGAACAATGAGCAGTTCTTC.

The chain recombines TRBV30 with TRBJ2-3; 11 positions agree with TRBD2. The germline V gene encodes CDR1 GTSNPN and CDR2 SVGIG (reference sequence). This CDR3 is 14 amino acids long. Trimming removed 0 bases from V and 12 bases from J; junction bases left unmatched: 8. This CDR3 is CAWSVLTSGGNQYF. CDR3 in DNA: TGTGCCTGGAGTGTACTCACTAGCGGGGGAAATCAGTATTTT.

V usage is TRBV4-1 and J usage is TRBJ1-5; 8 bases agree with TRBD1. Trimming took 1 base from V and 7 from J; bases not matched to a gene: 9. The CDR3 is 16 residues long. Germline CDR1 reads MGHRA; CDR2 reads YSYEKL. The CDR3 sequence is CASSQVGSGGDQPQHF. In DNA, the CDR3 is TGCGCCAGCAGCCAAGTGGGGTCAGGGGGCGACCAGCCCCAGCATTTT.

The V call is TRBV27, the J call TRBJ2-7, with D perhaps TRBD2 (6 bases). The CDR3 totals 13 residues. V lost 8 bases and J lost 2, with 13 bases in between. Germline CDR1 MNHEY, CDR2 SMNVEV (reference sequence). CDR3 sequence reads: CASGGAGPYEQYF. The CDR3 region has the DNA TGTGCCAGCGGCGGGGCGGGGCCCTACGAGCAGTACTTC.

The chain couples TRBV21-1 to TRBJ2-7; TRBD1 is the table's D call, not checked against the DNA. TRBV21-1 is a pseudogene. CDR3 size: 16 residues. The CDR3 sequence: CASTPKGDGGSYEQYF. CDR3 nucleotide sequence: TGTGCCAGCACTCCCAAGGGGGACGGCGGCTCCTACGAGCAGTACTTC.

The rearrangement uses TRBV29-1 and TRBJ1-5, with D possibly TRBD1 on 5 matching bases. The germline V gene has CDR1 SQVTM and CDR2 ANQGSEA. V lost 5 bases to trimming and J lost 5 bases, with 13 bases between them. The CDR3 is 13 amino acids. CDR3 loop: CSVQDTADQPQHF. The CDR3 DNA is TGCAGCGTTCAGGACACCGCGGATCAGCCCCAGCATTTT.